Listed below are T cell receptor beta chains from one sample, sequenced in a study of T cell responses to AZD1222 COVID-19 vaccine. Generated by immunoSEQ multiplex PCR, the TCRdb table keeps only in-frame clones and is missing some. The table has about 120,000 clones, approximately 90% seen once. Sample: peripheral blood, taken on day 0 of AZD1222 vaccination. Source of these receptors: an adult in good health. Both conserved end residues are part of each CDR3. A D gene is named only where the DNA matches it firmly. Clone sizes are given selectively: once, few, many, or a class where the clone is expanded.

>NA|TRBJ1-2|TRBV29-1|NA
TGCAGCGTTTTAGGCAAGGACTATGGCTACACCTTC
CSVLGKDYGYTF
>TRBD2|TRBJ2-2|TRBV27|NA
TGTGCCAGCAGTTTATCGAGAGGGAGGGGGCTGTTTTTT
CASSLSRGRGLFF
>TRBD2|TRBJ2-2|TRBV5-5|NA
TGTGCCAGCAGCTCGCCCAATAGCGGGGGGACTAACACCGGGGAGCTGTTTTTT
CASSSPNSGGTNTGELFF
>NA|TRBJ1-5|TRBV21-1|once
TGTGCCAGCAGCAAAGCTGAAGGGCCGAGAGCTTATAGCAATCAGCCCCAGCATTTT
CASSKAEGPRAYSNQPQHF
>NA|TRBJ2-1|TRBV18|NA
TGTGCCAGCTCACCACTCTTCCCTAGCGTCAATGAGCAGTTCTTC
CASSPLFPSVNEQFF
>NA|TRBJ1-2|TRBV15|NA
TGTGCCACCAGCAGAGATGGGGAAGCTAACTATGGCTACACCTTC
CATSRDGEANYGYTF
>NA|TRBJ2-1|TRBV7-2|NA
TGTGCCAGCAGCTTAGTAAATCGGGGACGCACCTACAATGAGCAGTTCTTC
CASSLVNRGRTYNEQFF
>TRBD1|TRBJ1-1|TRBV7-2|few
TGTGCCAGCAGCCTGACATCGCCGGGACAGGGGGCTGAAGCTTTCTTT
CASSLTSPGQGAEAFF
>TRBD1|TRBJ1-5|TRBV18|NA
TGTGCCAGCTCCGGGGACGGGACAGGGTCTTATAGCAATCAGCCCCAGCATTTT
CASSGDGTGSYSNQPQHF
>NA|TRBJ2-2|TRBV7-9|NA
TGTGCCAGCAGCCCCTACCCATTTGACGCTCGTGGCACCGGGGAGCTGTTTTTT
CASSPYPFDARGTGELFF
>NA|TRBJ2-2|TRBV5-1|NA
TGCGCCAGCAGCACAAGACAGGCGTGGACCGGGGAGCTGTTTTTT
CASSTRQAWTGELFF
>NA|TRBJ1-1|TRBV6-5|NA
TGTGCCAGCACCGGACTCGGGGGGAACACTGAAGCTTTCTTT
CASTGLGGNTEAFF
>TRBD1|TRBJ2-2|TRBV11-3|NA
TGTGCCAGCAGCAAGGGACAGGGGGTCAGTACCGGGGAGCTGTTTTTT
CASSKGQGVSTGELFF
>NA|TRBJ1-2|TRBV19|NA
TGTGCCAGTAAGCGGGGGGCGAGCTATGGCTACACCTTC
CASKRGASYGYTF
>NA|TRBJ1-6|TRBV5-5|NA
TGTGCCAGCACCTCCGGGAGGAATAATTCACCCCTCCACTTT
CASTSGRNNSPLHF
>NA|TRBJ1-2|TRBV5-5|NA
TGTGCCAGCAGCTTGGCATCTCTAGGGCCCTATGGCTACACCTTC
CASSLASLGPYGYTF
>TRBD1|TRBJ2-5|TRBV24-1|few
TGTGCCACCAGTGCGACAGGGACCCAAGAGACCCAGTACTTC
CATSATGTQETQYF
>NA|TRBJ1-1|TRBV29-1|NA
TGCAGCGTTGCTGAGACAGCGAACACTGAAGCTTTCTTT
CSVAETANTEAFF
>NA|TRBJ1-2|TRBV5-5|NA
TGTGCCAGCAGCTTGGATTGGGAGGAACCAAAAGCTAACTATGGCTACACCTTC
CASSLDWEEPKANYGYTF
>NA|TRBJ2-2|TRBV27|NA
TGTGCCAGCAGGATCCGGACTACTACCGGGGAGCTGTTTTTT
CASRIRTTTGELFF
>TRBD1|TRBJ1-4|TRBV4-3|NA
TGCGCCAGCAGTACGTACCGGGACAGGGGCTCACCGGCTAATGAAAAACTGTTTTTT
CASSTYRDRGSPANEKLFF
>NA|TRBJ1-2|TRBV7-9|NA
TGTGCCAGCAGCTTAGGGGGATCCGGCTATGGCTACACCTTC
CASSLGGSGYGYTF
>NA|TRBJ1-1|TRBV11-1|once
TGTGCCAGCAACATAATCGGGGCGAACACTGAAGCTTTCTTT
CASNIIGANTEAFF
>TRBD2|TRBJ2-7|TRBV10-1|NA
TGCGCCAGCAGCCAAGCAAGAAGCGGGGGGACTACCTACGAGCAGTACTTC
CASSQARSGGTTYEQYF
>NA|TRBJ1-1|TRBV11-2|NA
TGTGCCAGCACCTACGACAGAAGCCTGAACACTGAAGCTTTCTTT
CASTYDRSLNTEAFF
>TRBD2|TRBJ2-1|TRBV7-9|NA
TGTGCCAGCAGCCTACGCACCCCTGGACTAGCGGGGGGGTTTGAGCAGTTCTTC
CASSLRTPGLAGGFEQFF
>NA|TRBJ1-1|TRBV4-1|NA
TGCGCCAGCAGCCCAGGACAGAGCGATCTTGAAGCTTTCTTT
CASSPGQSDLEAFF
>NA|TRBJ1-2|TRBV10-3|NA
TGTGCCATCAGCGCTGGGGTTAACTATGGCTACACCTTC
CAISAGVNYGYTF
>NA|TRBJ1-2|TRBV28|NA
TGTGCCAGCTCGAGCAGCAGTTTATGGTATGGCTACACCTTC
CASSSSSLWYGYTF
>NA|TRBJ2-2|TRBV5-1|once
TGCGTGTCCTCGACAGGCTATAACACCGGGGAGCTGTTTTTT
CVSSTGYNTGELFF
>TRBD1|TRBJ2-4|TRBV18|NA
TGTGCCAGCTCACCCGGACAGGGGAGGGCCAAAAACATTCAGTACTTC
CASSPGQGRAKNIQYF
>NA|TRBJ1-5|TRBV3-1/TRBV3-2|NA
TGTGCCAGCAGCCAAGGGGTGGGTTACATCAATCAGCCCCAGCATTTT
CASSQGVGYINQPQHF
>TRBD2|TRBJ2-7|TRBV28|NA
TGTGCCAGCAGTTCTGCGGGGGGGAACTCCTACGAGCAGTACTTC
CASSSAGGNSYEQYF
>NA|TRBJ1-6|TRBV7-2|NA
TGTGCCAGCAGCTATAGGGGGGGAAATTCACCCCTCCACTTT
CASSYRGGNSPLHF
>NA|TRBJ2-1|TRBV6-5|NA
TGTGCCAGCACTCCCGCCCTCTACCCTTTCGGGCAGTTCTTC
CASTPALYPFGQFF
>TRBD1|TRBJ1-5|TRBV5-6|NA
TGTGCCAGCAGCGAGGGACAGGGGTATGGGCGCAATCAGCCCCAGCATTTT
CASSEGQGYGRNQPQHF
>NA|TRBJ2-7|TRBV28|NA
TGTGCCAGCAGGGCCGGGACCTACTCCTACGAGCAGTACTTC
CASRAGTYSYEQYF
>TRBD1|TRBJ2-6|TRBV6-2/TRBV6-3|once
TGTGCCAGCAGTTCACAGGGGGGAACTGGGGCCAACGTCCTGACTTTC
CASSSQGGTGANVLTF
>TRBD1|TRBJ2-7|TRBV5-1|once
TGCGCCAGCAGCACCGAAACCGGGACAGGGTCGAGAGAGCAGTACTTC
CASSTETGTGSREQYF
>NA|TRBJ2-6|TRBV6-2/TRBV6-3|NA
TGTGCCAGCAGTTCCTCAGGGTCCGGGGCCAACGTCCTGACTTTC
CASSSSGSGANVLTF
>NA|TRBJ2-2|TRBV3-1/TRBV3-2|NA
TGTGCCAGCAGCCAGGTAAGGAGCCTGCTGTTTTTT
CASSQVRSLLFF
>NA|TRBJ1-5|TRBV7-8|NA
TGTGCCAGCAGCTTAGTAACAGGGAGTATGGAGCCCCAGCATTTT
CASSLVTGSMEPQHF
>NA|TRBJ1-2|TRBV5-4|NA
TGTGCCAGCAGCGGCAGGGCGAGGGATTATGGCTACACCTTC
CASSGRARDYGYTF